This TCR beta chain was identified during a study of post-analysis software for immune sequencing data. On the study more broadly: Multiple sclerosis in the patients followed relapsing-remitting, secondary progressive and progressive-relapsing courses. Findings and caveats of the study: Compared against controls, patients with multiple sclerosis displayed significantly lower normalized Chao1 diversity. Five TRBV segments, TRBV5-6, TRBV5-1 and TRBV20-1 among them, were found more frequent in patients than controls.

The germline V gene has CDR1 SGDLS and CDR2 YYNGEE. The V end was cut by 0 bases, the J end by 0 bases, with 10 bases between. The CDR3 length is 17 residues. Details on this clonotype: The antigen remains unidentified.

TCR beta libraries were prepared from cDNA with unique molecular identifiers. The yield from approximately 1 to 10 million T cells was approximately 500,000 cDNA molecules in total. TCRdb redid the calling of the PCR reads with MiXCR, one entry per CDR3 protein. In the table there are hundreds of thousands of distinct CDR3 sequences, 30% of which are singletons. This TCR came from a girl aged 10-17 years with multiple sclerosis. The chain joins TRBV9 to TRBJ2-6; D remains unclear. Sequenced material: blood. In DNA form, the CDR3 reads TGTGCCAGCAGCGTAGTTTTTTGGAGCTCTGGGGCCAACGTCCTGACTTTC. This sequence encodes CASSVVFWSSGANVLTF.